These 13 T cell receptor beta chains were sequenced from one sample in a study of T cells in Graves' hyperthyroidism and ophthalmopathy. TCR beta CDR3 region amplification was performed from RNA transcripts. TCR CDR3 regions were first amplified by RT-PCR with HTBI primers. MiXCR was run by TCRdb on the multiplex PCR reads, yielding one entry per CDR3 protein. The sample lists about 560,000 distinct CDR3 sequences, over 15% seen once, with approximately 18% in the top ten. The sample comprised blood. The receptor set was obtained from a woman aged 18-29 years with Graves' hyperthyroidism.

Concerning this clonotype: Being one base from a much bigger clone, this may be a read error. The gene calls are TRBV7-2 and TRBJ1-5, with D hard to call. The V and J ends lost 5 bases and 0 bases respectively, with 11 bases between them. The length of the CDR3 is 15 residues. Per germline, CDR1 SGHTA and CDR2 FQGNSA. This CDR3 reads CASSPDTNSNQPQHF. DNA of the CDR3: TGTGCCAGCAGCCCCGACACAAATAGCAATCAGCCCCAGCATTTT. The full variable domain, with the rest looked up from reference TRBV7-2 and TRBJ1-5, is GAGVSQSPSNKVTEKGKDVELRCDPISGHTALYWYRQSLGQGLEFLIYFQGNSAPDKSGLPSDRFSAERTGGSVSTLTIQRTQQEDSAVYLCASSPDTNSNQPQHFGDGTRLSIL.

The genes are TRBV12-3 or TRBV12-4 and TRBJ1-2, with D unresolved. Trimming pared 2 bases from V and 4 bases from J, leaving 11 bases between. CDR3 length: 14 amino acids. The CDR3 reads CASSLRFRLYGYTF. CDR3 bases: TGTGCCAGCAGTTTAAGGTTTCGGCTCTATGGCTACACCTTC.

In its sample, this clonotype was seen a few times. The chain combines TRBV29-1 with TRBJ2-7; 8 bases align to TRBD2. CDR3 size: 14 residues. V dropped 5 bases and J dropped 3; count of bases not matched to a gene: 9. The germline V gene has CDR1 SQVTM and CDR2 ANQGSEA. For the CDR3, the DNA is TGCAGCGTTCAGGGCGGGAGGAATATCTACGAGCAGTACTTC. The encoded protein is CSVQGGRNIYEQYF.

This clonotype was counted ten times or more. The chain uses TRBV20-1 and TRBJ2-1; D is perhaps TRBD2 (6 bases). Germline V lookup: CDR1 DFQATT, CDR2 SNEGSKA (reference sequence). The CDR3 spans 14 residues. Between the trimmed V and J ends, which lost 3 bases and 8 bases, there was a span of 17 bases. CDR3 sequence: CSASWEVVFHEQFF. CDR3 coding DNA: TGCAGTGCTAGTTGGGAGGTTGTTTTCCATGAGCAGTTCTTC.

The V and J genes are TRBV3-1 and TRBJ2-7, with 7 bases fitting TRBD2. Germline V lookup: CDR1 LGHDT, CDR2 YNNKEL (reference sequence). V lost 4 bases to trimming and J lost 3 bases; unmatched junction nucleotides: 9. This CDR3 is 15 amino acids long. CDR3 nucleotide sequence: TGTGCCAGCAGCCGCCGATGGCGGGAGAACTACGAGCAGTACTTC. Encoded protein: CASSRRWRENYEQYF.

The V call is TRBV11-3, the J call TRBJ2-3; 7 positions match TRBD2. V was clipped by 3 bases and J by 1 base; unmatched bases: 4. CDR3 length: 15 residues. The V gene's germline CDR1 is SGHNT and CDR2 YENEEA. CDR3 in DNA: TGTGCCAGCAGCTTTCGTCTAGCGGGCACAGATACGCAGTATTTT. The encoded protein is CASSFRLAGTDTQYF.

Many counts were recorded for this clonotype. V is TRBV18 and J is TRBJ1-1; 10 bases line up with TRBD1. The ends lost 5 bases at V and 4 bases at J; junction bases unmatched: 10. Germline V gene sequence: CDR1 KGHSH, CDR2 LQKENI. CDR3 length: 16 amino acids. The CDR3 region has the DNA TGTGCCAGCTCATCATCACGACAGGGGGCGAGCACTGAAGCTTTCTTT. It translates to CASSSSRQGASTEAFF.

This clonotype appeared many times. The chain recombines TRBV4-1 with TRBJ1-1; no firm D call. CDR3 size: 13 residues. Trimming pared 2 bases from V and 5 bases from J, leaving 9 bases between. CDR1 is MGHRA and CDR2 is YSYEKL in the germline V gene. The CDR3 sequence: CASSQKSGTEAFF. CDR3 nucleotide sequence: TGCGCCAGCAGCCAAAAGTCAGGAACTGAAGCTTTCTTT.

This clonotype occurred many times. This rearrangement joins TRBV10-3 to TRBJ1-1; tentatively, D is TRBD1 (5 bases). The V end lost 3 bases, the J end lost 4 bases, and 9 bases lay between the germline ends. The CDR3 is 13 amino acids. Looked up from germline, CDR1 is ENHRY and CDR2 is SYGVKD. CDR3 DNA: TGTGCCATCAGTGAATGGGGGACCACTGAAGCTTTCTTT. It is translated as CAISEWGTTEAFF.

Only a few counts were recorded for this clonotype. This chain joins TRBV20-1 and TRBJ2-5; 11 bases are shared with TRBD2. With 8 bases clipped from V and 6 bases from J, the junction kept 14 bases outside the gene matches. Germline V CDR1 and CDR2: DFQATT, SNEGSKA (reference sequence). The CDR3 loop spans 15 amino acids. The CDR3 DNA is TGCAGTACTACTCCCGTAGCGGGGGGGTCTAAGACCCAGTACTTC. The encoded protein is CSTTPVAGGSKTQYF.

This clonotype has at least ten counts. The genes are TRBV12-3 or TRBV12-4 and TRBJ1-1; D may be TRBD1 (6 bases). V shed 4 bases and J shed 5 bases, with 26 bases lying between them. CDR3 length: 18 amino acids. CDR3 in DNA: TGTGCCAGCAGTTGGGACACCCCATTCGGCGGGTTCTGGACTGAAGCTTTCTTT. As protein: CASSWDTPFGGFWTEAFF.

This clonotype came up many times. V usage is TRBV6-5 and J usage is TRBJ1-2, with a tentative D call TRBD1 (5 bases). V lost 3 bases and J 4 bases, leaving 18 bases between the germline ends. CDR3 length: 16 amino acids. The germline V gene has CDR1 MNHEY and CDR2 SVGAGI. The chain's CDR3 is CASSYGATGRGYGYTF. CDR3 nucleotide sequence: TGTGCCAGCAGTTATGGGGCAACGGGGAGAGGCTATGGCTACACCTTC.

This clonotype was seen many times. The V and J genes are TRBV3-1 and TRBJ1-1; D unresolved. Germline-derived CDR1 and CDR2 are LGHDT and YNNKEL (reference sequence). Trimming pared 6 bases from V and 5 bases from J, leaving 7 bases between. The CDR3 is made up of 11 amino acids. The CDR3 region has the DNA TGTGCCAGCAGGAGTCGAACTGAAGCTTTCTTT. As protein: CASRSRTEAFF.